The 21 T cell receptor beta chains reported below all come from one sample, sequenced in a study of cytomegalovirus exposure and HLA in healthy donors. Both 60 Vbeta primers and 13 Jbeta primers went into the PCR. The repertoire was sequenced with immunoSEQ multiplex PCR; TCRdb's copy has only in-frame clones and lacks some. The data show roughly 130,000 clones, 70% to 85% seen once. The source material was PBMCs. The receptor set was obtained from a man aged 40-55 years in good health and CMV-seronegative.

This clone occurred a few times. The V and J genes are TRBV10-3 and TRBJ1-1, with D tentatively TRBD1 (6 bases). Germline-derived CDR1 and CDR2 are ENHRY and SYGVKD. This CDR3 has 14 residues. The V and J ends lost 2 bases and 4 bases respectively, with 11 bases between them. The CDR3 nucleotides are TGTGCCATCAGTGAGACAGGGAGTGTCACTGAAGCTTTCTTT. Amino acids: CAISETGSVTEAFF.

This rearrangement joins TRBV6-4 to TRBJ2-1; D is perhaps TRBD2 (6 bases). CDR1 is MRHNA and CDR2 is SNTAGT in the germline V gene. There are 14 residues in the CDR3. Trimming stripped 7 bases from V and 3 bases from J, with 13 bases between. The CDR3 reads CASKLADDYNEQFF. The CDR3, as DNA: TGTGCCAGCAAACTAGCTGATGACTACAATGAGCAGTTCTTC.

CDR3 DNA sequence: TGCGCCAGCAGCCGGACTAGCGGTCGTTTGGAGACCCAGTACTTC. Translating it yields CASSRTSGRLETQYF. The rearrangement links TRBV23-1 to TRBJ2-5, with 10 bases aligning to TRBD2. TRBV23-1 is recorded as an ORF, its role being uncertain. This CDR3 contains 15 residues. The ends lost 6 bases at V and 5 bases at J; junction bases unmatched: 9.

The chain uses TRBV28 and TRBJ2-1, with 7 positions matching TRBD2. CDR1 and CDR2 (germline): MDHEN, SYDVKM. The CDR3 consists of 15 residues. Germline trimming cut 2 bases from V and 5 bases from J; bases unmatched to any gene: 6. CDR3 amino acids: CASSLSGLADNEQFF. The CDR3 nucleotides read TGTGCCAGCAGTTTAAGTGGTCTAGCGGACAATGAGCAGTTCTTC.

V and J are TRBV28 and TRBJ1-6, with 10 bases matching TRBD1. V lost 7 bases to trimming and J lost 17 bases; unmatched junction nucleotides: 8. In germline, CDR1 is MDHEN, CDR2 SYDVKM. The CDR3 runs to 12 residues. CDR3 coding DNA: TGTGCCAGCACTGCGGGACAGGGGAGGTTCCACTTT. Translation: CASTAGQGRFHF.

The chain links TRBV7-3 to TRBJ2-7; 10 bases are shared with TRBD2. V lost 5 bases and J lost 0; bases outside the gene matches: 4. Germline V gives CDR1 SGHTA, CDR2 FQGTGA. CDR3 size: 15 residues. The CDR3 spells CASSIAGGPSYEQYF. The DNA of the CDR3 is TGTGCCAGCAGCATAGCGGGGGGTCCCTCCTACGAGCAGTACTTC.

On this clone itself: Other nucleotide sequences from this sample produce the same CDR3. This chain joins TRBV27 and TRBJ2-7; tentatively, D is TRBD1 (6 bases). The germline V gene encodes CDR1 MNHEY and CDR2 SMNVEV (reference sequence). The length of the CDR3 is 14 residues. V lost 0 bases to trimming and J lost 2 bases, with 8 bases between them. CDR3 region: CASSLSGTPYEQYF. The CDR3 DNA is TGTGCCAGCAGTTTATCCGGGACACCCTACGAGCAGTACTTC.

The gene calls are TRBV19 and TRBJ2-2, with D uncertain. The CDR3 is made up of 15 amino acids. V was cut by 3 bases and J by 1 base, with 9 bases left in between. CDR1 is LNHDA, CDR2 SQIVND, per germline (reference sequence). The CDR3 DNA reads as TGTGCCAGTAGTATCGGTCCAGGGAACACCGGGGAGCTGTTTTTT. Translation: CASSIGPGNTGELFF.

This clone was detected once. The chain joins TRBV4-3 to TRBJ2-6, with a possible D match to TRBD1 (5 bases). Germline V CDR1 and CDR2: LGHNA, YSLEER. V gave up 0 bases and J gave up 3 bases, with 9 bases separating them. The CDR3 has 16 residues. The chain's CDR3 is CASSQDLGRGANVLTF. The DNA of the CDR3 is TGCGCCAGCAGCCAAGATTTGGGGCGTGGGGCCAACGTCCTGACTTTC.

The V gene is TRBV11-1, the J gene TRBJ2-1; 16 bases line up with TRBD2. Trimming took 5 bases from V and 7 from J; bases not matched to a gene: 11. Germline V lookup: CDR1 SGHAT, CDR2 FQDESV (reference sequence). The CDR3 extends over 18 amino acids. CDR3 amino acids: CASSAGLAGGPVGNEQFF. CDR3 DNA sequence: TGTGCCAGCAGCGCGGGACTAGCGGGAGGGCCGGTTGGGAATGAGCAGTTCTTC.

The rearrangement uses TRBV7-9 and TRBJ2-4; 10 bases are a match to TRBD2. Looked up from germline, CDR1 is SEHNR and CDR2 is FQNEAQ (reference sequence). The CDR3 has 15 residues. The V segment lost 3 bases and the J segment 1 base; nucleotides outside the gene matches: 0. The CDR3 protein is CASSFSGGAKNIQYF. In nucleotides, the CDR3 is TGTGCCAGCAGCTTTAGCGGGGGGGCCAAAAACATTCAGTACTTC.

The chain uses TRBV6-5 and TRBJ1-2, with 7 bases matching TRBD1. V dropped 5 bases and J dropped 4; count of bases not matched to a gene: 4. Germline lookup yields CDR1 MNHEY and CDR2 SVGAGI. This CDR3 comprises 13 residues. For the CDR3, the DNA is TGTGCCAGCAGTCCTCGGGACAGCTATGGCTACACCTTC. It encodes CASSPRDSYGYTF.

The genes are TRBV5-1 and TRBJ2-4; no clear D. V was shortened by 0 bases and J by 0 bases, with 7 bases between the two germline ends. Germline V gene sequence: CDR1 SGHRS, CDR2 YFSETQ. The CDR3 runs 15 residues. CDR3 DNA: TGCGCCAGCAGCTTGGGTGAACTAGCCAAAAACATTCAGTACTTC. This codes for CASSLGELAKNIQYF.

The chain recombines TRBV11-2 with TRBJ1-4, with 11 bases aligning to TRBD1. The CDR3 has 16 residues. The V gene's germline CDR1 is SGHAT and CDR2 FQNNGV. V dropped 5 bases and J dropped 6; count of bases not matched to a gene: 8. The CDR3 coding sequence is TGTGCCAGCAGCGCCGGACAGGGGGCAAGTGATGAAAAACTGTTTTTT. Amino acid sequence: CASSAGQGASDEKLFF.

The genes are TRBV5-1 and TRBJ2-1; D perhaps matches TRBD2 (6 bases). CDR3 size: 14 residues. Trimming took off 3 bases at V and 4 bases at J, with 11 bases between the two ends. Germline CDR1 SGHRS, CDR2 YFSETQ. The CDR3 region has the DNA TGCGCCAGCAGCTCCAAGGAGGGTTACAATGAGCAGTTCTTC. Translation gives CASSSKEGYNEQFF.

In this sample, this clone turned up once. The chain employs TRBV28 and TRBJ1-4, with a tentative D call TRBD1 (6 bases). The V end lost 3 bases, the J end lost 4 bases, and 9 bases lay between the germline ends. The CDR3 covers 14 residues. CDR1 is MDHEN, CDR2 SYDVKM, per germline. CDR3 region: CASSFGDINEKLFF. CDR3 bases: TGTGCCAGCAGTTTCGGGGACATTAATGAAAAACTGTTTTTT.

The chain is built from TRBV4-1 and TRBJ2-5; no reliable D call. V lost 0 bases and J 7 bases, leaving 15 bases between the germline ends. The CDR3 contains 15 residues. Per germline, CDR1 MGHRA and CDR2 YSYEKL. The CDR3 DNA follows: TGCGCCAGCAGCCAAGATTTCGGCCTGACGGGGACCCAGTACTTC. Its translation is CASSQDFGLTGTQYF.

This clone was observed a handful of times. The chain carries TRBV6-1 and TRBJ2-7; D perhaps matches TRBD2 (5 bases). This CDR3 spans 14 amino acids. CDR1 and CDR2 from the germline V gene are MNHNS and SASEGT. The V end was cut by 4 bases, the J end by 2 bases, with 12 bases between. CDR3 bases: TGTGCCAGCAGTGTTGGACGGGATGCCTACGAGCAGTACTTC. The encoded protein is CASSVGRDAYEQYF.

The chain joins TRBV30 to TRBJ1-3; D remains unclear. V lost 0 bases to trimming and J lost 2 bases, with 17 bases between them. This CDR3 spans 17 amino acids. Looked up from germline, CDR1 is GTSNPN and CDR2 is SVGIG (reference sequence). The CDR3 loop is CAWSVRVGRVTGNTIYF. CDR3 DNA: TGTGCCTGGAGTGTACGTGTCGGGAGGGTTACTGGAAACACCATATATTTT.

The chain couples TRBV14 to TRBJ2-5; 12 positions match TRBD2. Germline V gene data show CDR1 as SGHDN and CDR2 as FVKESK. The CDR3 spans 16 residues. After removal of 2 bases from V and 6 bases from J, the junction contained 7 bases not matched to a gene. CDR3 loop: CASSQSTSGSLKTQYF. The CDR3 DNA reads TGTGCCAGCAGCCAATCGACTAGCGGGAGTCTGAAGACCCAGTACTTC.

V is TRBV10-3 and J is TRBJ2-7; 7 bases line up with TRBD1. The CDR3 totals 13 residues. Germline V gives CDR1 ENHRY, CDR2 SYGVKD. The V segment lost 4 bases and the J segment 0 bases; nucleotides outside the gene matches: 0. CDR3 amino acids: CAISGDSSYEQYF. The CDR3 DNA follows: TGTGCCATCAGTGGGGACAGCTCCTACGAGCAGTACTTC.